This T cell receptor (beta chain) was captured in a study of blood T cell repertoires in COVID-19. Whole-study context: T cells, B-cell-depleted T cells, or PBMCs provided the cDNA or gDNA that served as material.

Authors' processing steps: Amplification from reference gene primers served as the basis for estimated nucleated cell counts. The table came from immunoSEQ multiplex PCR; TCRdb's copy has only in-frame clones and leaves some out. That table furnishes V, J and clone size, whereas the DNA furnished D and trimming. The sample yields fewer than 300,000 clones, around 90% seen once. The germline V gene has CDR1 MDHEN and CDR2 SYDVKM. This CDR3 has 15 amino acids. The V end lost 2 bases, the J end lost 6 bases, and 16 bases lay between the germline ends. Participant reports of clinical history set cohort assignment. Donors in Cohort 3 counted as recovered after two negative PCRs, clearance, or symptom resolution.

Material for sequencing was PBMCs or T cells enriched from blood (not recorded which). The sequence was obtained from a woman aged 30 to 39 who had recovered from COVID-19. The V and J genes are TRBV28 and TRBJ1-2; unclear D gene. This CDR3 reads CASSLDTASRDGYTF. Written as DNA, the CDR3 is TGTGCCAGCAGTTTAGACACGGCGTCCCGCGATGGCTACACCTTC.